The 29 T cell receptor beta chains presented below share a single source sample, sequenced in a study of PD-L1 blockade in urothelial cancer. Time point described: pretreatment peripheral blood. Sequenced by immunoSEQ multiplex PCR; TCRdb stores in-frame clones only, minus some. The table shows 85,000 to 100,000 clones, with around 90% occurring only once. The source was PBMCs, collected around atezolizumab (anti-PD-L1) treatment. All receptors derive from a man aged 55 to 70 with urothelial cancer.

The rearrangement uses TRBV5-4 and TRBJ1-3; TRBD1 agrees at 7 bases. The germline gives CDR1 SGHNT, CDR2 YYREEE (reference sequence). J gave up 6 bases and V 4 bases, and 4 bases lay outside the gene matches. This CDR3 is built from 13 residues. DNA for the CDR3: TGTGCCAGCAGCCGCGACAGGGAAAACACCATATATTTT. Translated, it gives CASSRDRENTIYF.

CDR3 loop: CASSITDSQPQHF. Written as DNA, the CDR3 is TGTGCCAGTAGTATCACAGACAGCCAGCCCCAGCATTTT. V and J are TRBV19 and TRBJ1-5; possible D gene TRBD1, 5 bases. Looked up from germline, CDR1 is LNHDA and CDR2 is SQIVND (reference sequence). Between the trimmed V and J ends, which lost 3 bases and 7 bases, there was a span of 10 bases. This CDR3 has 13 residues.

The chain couples TRBV5-1 to TRBJ2-1; the D is unclear. Germline CDR1 is SGHRS and CDR2 is YFSETQ. The CDR3 is made up of 14 amino acids. V dropped 1 base and J dropped 5 bases, with 10 bases sitting between them. The CDR3 sequence: CASSLFQFDNEQFF. In DNA form, the CDR3 reads TGCGCCAGCAGCTTGTTTCAGTTCGACAATGAGCAGTTCTTC.

The V call is TRBV19, the J call TRBJ1-2; D might be TRBD1 (6 bases). There are 15 residues in the CDR3. From germline, CDR1 is LNHDA and CDR2 SQIVND (reference sequence). V was trimmed by 8 bases and J by 2 bases, leaving 18 bases between them. For the CDR3, the DNA is TGTGCCAGTCGTACAGGGTTTAGTGGGAACTATGGCTACACCTTC. Translation gives CASRTGFSGNYGYTF.

The J gene is TRBJ2-2, the V gene TRBV19; 7 nucleotides agree with TRBD2. After removal of 3 bases from V and 6 bases from J, the junction contained 13 bases not matched to a gene. The germline V gene encodes CDR1 LNHDA and CDR2 SQIVND (reference sequence). CDR3 size: 17 residues. The CDR3 DNA is TGTGCCAGTAGTATTAATAGTGGAGGGAGGGCCCCCGGGGAGCTGTTTTTT. This sequence encodes CASSINSGGRAPGELFF.

The chain employs TRBV29-1 and TRBJ2-7; tentatively, D is TRBD2 (5 bases). V was pared by 4 bases and J by 4 bases, with 14 bases between. CDR3 length equals 13 residues. Germline V CDR1 and CDR2: SQVTM, ANQGSEA. CDR3 in DNA: TGCAGCGTTGGAGGGCGACCCAATTACGAGCAGTACTTC. Residues: CSVGGRPNYEQYF.

V usage is TRBV29-1 and J usage is TRBJ1-2; possibly TRBD1 for D (6 bases). The V end lost 6 bases, the J end lost 2 bases, and 16 bases lay between the germline ends. Germline CDR1 is SQVTM and CDR2 is ANQGSEA. This CDR3 is 14 amino acids long. CDR3 loop: CSVLNADRNYGYTF. CDR3 DNA sequence: TGCAGCGTCCTTAATGCGGACAGAAACTATGGCTACACCTTC. Combining the CDR3 with reference TRBV29-1 and TRBJ1-2 gives the whole variable domain SAVISQKPSRDICQRGTSLTIQCQVDSQVTMMFWYRQQPGQSLTLIATANQGSEATYESGFVIDKFPISRPNLTFSTLTVSNMSPEDSSIYLCSVLNADRNYGYTFGSGTRLTVV.

The V gene is TRBV10-3, the J gene TRBJ2-7; tentative D call: TRBD1 (5 bases). This CDR3 has 15 residues. Germline CDR1 reads ENHRY; CDR2 reads SYGVKD. Trimming took off 2 bases at V and 5 bases at J, with 16 bases between the two ends. The CDR3 sequence: CAISEPQGGVDEQYF. The CDR3 DNA reads TGTGCCATCAGTGAGCCGCAGGGTGGGGTCGACGAGCAGTACTTC.

This sequence joins TRBV18 and TRBJ2-1; weak D call: TRBD2 (5 bases). The CDR3 has 13 residues. V was pared by 0 bases and J by 7 bases, with 7 bases between. Germline CDR1 and CDR2: KGHSH and LQKENI. The CDR3 DNA reads TGTGCCAGCTCACCACCTACGGGGAATGAGCAGTTCTTC. Translating gives CASSPPTGNEQFF.

This clone was detected only once. The chain couples TRBV12-2 to TRBJ1-1; the DNA was not used to check the table's D call, TRBD1. TRBV12-2 corresponds to a pseudogene. The CDR3 consists of 16 residues. As DNA, the CDR3 is TGTGCAAGTCGCTTAGCTTCCTCGTACAGCCACATTGAAGCTTTCTTT. This sequence encodes CASRLASSYSHIEAFF.

This chain uses TRBV14 with TRBJ2-7; no clear D. The CDR3 length is 13 residues. Germline V lookup: CDR1 SGHDN, CDR2 FVKESK. Trimming took off 4 bases at V and 3 bases at J, with 10 bases between the two ends. The CDR3 loop is CASSRHPSYEQYF. The CDR3 region has the DNA TGTGCCAGCAGCCGCCACCCCAGCTACGAGCAGTACTTC.

The chain uses TRBV2 and TRBJ2-1; 15 positions match TRBD2. The CDR3 has 15 residues. Losses at the gene ends were 4 bases for V and 9 bases for J; bases not matched to a gene: 4. CDR1 and CDR2 (germline): SNHLY, FYNNEI. In DNA, the CDR3 is TGTGCCAGCAGTGGGGGACTAGCGGGAGGAAGTGAGCAGTTCTTC. This encodes CASSGGLAGGSEQFF.

In the case of this clone: The sample carries other DNA sequences with the same CDR3. The rearrangement joins TRBV5-1 to TRBJ2-3; TRBD1 aligns across 12 bases. V lost 7 bases, J lost 4 bases, and 7 bases stayed unmatched. Germline V gene sequence: CDR1 SGHRS, CDR2 YFSETQ. This CDR3 is built from 15 residues. The chain's CDR3 is CASRGQGAQSDTQYF. The DNA of the CDR3 is TGCGCCAGCCGGGGACAGGGGGCGCAATCAGATACGCAGTATTTT.

This chain uses TRBV29-1 with TRBJ2-2; no definite D call. Looked up from germline, CDR1 is SQVTM and CDR2 is ANQGSEA. The CDR3 runs 11 residues. V lost 6 bases, J lost 2 bases, and 4 bases lay in between. The CDR3 sequence is CSVGNTGELFF. The DNA for the CDR3 is TGCAGCGTGGGCAACACCGGGGAGCTGTTTTTT.

This sequence joins TRBV19 and TRBJ1-1; TRBD1 matches at 8 bases. This CDR3 comprises 15 residues. The junction had 11 bases not matched to a gene; V was cut back by 7 bases and J by 4 bases. Germline V gene lookup returns CDR1 LNHDA and CDR2 SQIVND (reference sequence). The CDR3 region has the DNA TGTGCCAGTATCGGCAGGGGGCGTAGGGTCACTGAAGCTTTCTTT. Amino acid sequence: CASIGRGRRVTEAFF.

The V and J genes are TRBV5-1 and TRBJ2-7; no definite D call. In germline, CDR1 is SGHRS, CDR2 YFSETQ. The V and J ends lost 0 bases and 0 bases respectively, with 16 bases between them. This CDR3 contains 17 residues. The CDR3 is CASSLVTFTASSYEQYF. The DNA of the CDR3 is TGCGCCAGCAGCTTGGTAACTTTCACAGCCAGCTCCTACGAGCAGTACTTC.

Only one count was recorded for this clone. This rearrangement joins TRBV10-3 to TRBJ2-1; TRBD1 matches 8 bases. Trimming took 2 bases from V and 3 from J; bases not matched to a gene: 3. The CDR3 is 15 amino acids. CDR1 and CDR2 (germline): ENHRY, SYGVKD. CDR3 loop: CAISEGQGFYNEQFF. The CDR3 DNA reads TGTGCCATCAGTGAGGGACAGGGATTCTACAATGAGCAGTTCTTC.

The J gene is TRBJ1-2, the V gene TRBV28, with a possible D match to TRBD1 (5 bases). CDR3 size: 13 residues. CDR1 and CDR2 (germline): MDHEN, SYDVKM. V was cut by 8 bases and J by 1 base, with 11 bases left in between. The CDR3 spells CASGGRVNYGYTF. For the CDR3, the DNA is TGTGCCAGCGGTGGCAGGGTTAACTATGGCTACACCTTC.

The chain links TRBV28 to TRBJ1-4; 10 bases fit TRBD1. Trimming cost V 7 bases and J 7 bases; bases outside gene matches: 6. The CDR3 has 14 amino acids. Germline CDR1 MDHEN, CDR2 SYDVKM. The CDR3 DNA reads TGTGCCAGCATTGCGACAGGGGGCTTTGAAAAACTGTTTTTT. Protein: CASIATGGFEKLFF.

The rearrangement joins TRBV5-6 to TRBJ2-3, with 10 nucleotides matching TRBD2. The CDR3 runs to 16 residues. The junction had 5 bases not matched to a gene; V was cut back by 4 bases and J by 0 bases. Germline CDR1 is SGHDT and CDR2 is YYEEEE. The chain's CDR3 is CASSTGTSDSTDTQYF. As DNA, the CDR3 is TGTGCCAGCAGCACCGGGACTAGCGATAGCACAGATACGCAGTATTTT.

V is TRBV5-1 and J is TRBJ2-7, with TRBD1 identical over 7 bases. CDR3 length: 14 residues. After removal of 4 bases from V and 7 bases from J, the junction contained 11 bases not matched to a gene. Germline V gives CDR1 SGHRS, CDR2 YFSETQ. The CDR3 DNA sequence: TGCGCCAGCAGCCAGGGACAGTCCCTACGAGAGCAGTACTTC. Translation: CASSQGQSLREQYF.

This rearrangement joins TRBV19 to TRBJ2-2; 7 nucleotides line up with TRBD2. The CDR3 covers 15 residues. Trimming cost V 5 bases and J 6 bases; bases outside gene matches: 9. In germline, CDR1 is LNHDA, CDR2 SQIVND (reference sequence). The CDR3 here is CASSQSSRGAGELFF. In DNA form, the CDR3 reads TGTGCCAGTAGTCAAAGCTCCCGGGGGGCCGGGGAGCTGTTTTTT. The full variable domain, in which reference TRBV19 and TRBJ2-2 provide the parts outside the CDR3, is DGGITQSPKYLFRKEGQNVTLSCEQNLNHDAMYWYRQDPGQGLRLIYYSQIVNDFQKGDIAEGYSVSREKKESFPLTVTSAQKNPTAFYLCASSQSSRGAGELFFGEGSRLTVL.

The J gene is TRBJ2-7, the V gene TRBV12-5; D might be TRBD1 (5 bases). Germline V lookup: CDR1 LGHNT, CDR2 FRNRAP. V was trimmed by 3 bases and J by 3 bases, leaving 15 bases between them. There are 15 residues in the CDR3. CDR3 in DNA: TGTGCTAGTGGTTTCCAACCGACAGAACGCTACGAGCAGTACTTC. This codes for CASGFQPTERYEQYF. The whole variable domain, remainder taken from reference TRBV12-5 and TRBJ2-7, is DARVTQTPRHKVTEMGQEVTMRCQPILGHNTVFWYRQTMMQGLELLAYFRNRAPLDDSGMPKDRFSAEMPDATLATLKIQPSEPRDSAVYFCASGFQPTERYEQYFGPGTRLTVT.

The gene calls are TRBV5-1 and TRBJ2-5, with a tentative D call TRBD2 (6 bases). CDR3 length: 16 amino acids. Germline-derived CDR1 and CDR2 are SGHRS and YFSETQ. Trimming took off 4 bases at V and 2 bases at J, with 18 bases between the two ends. In nucleotides, the CDR3 is TGCGCCAGCAGCGTGGGAAGGGGCGCGGGGCAAGAGACCCAGTACTTC. Translation: CASSVGRGAGQETQYF.

V and J are TRBV7-2 and TRBJ2-7; 11 bases are shared with TRBD2. This CDR3 region has 15 residues. Germline V gene sequence: CDR1 SGHTA, CDR2 FQGNSA. The J segment lost 12 bases and the V segment lost 4 bases, leaving 14 bases of the junction unmatched. This CDR3 is CASSSPGLADPGRYF. Here the CDR3 DNA reads TGTGCCAGCAGCTCTCCGGGACTAGCGGACCCCGGGCGGTACTTC.

The gene calls are TRBV5-1 and TRBJ2-2; 9 bases line up with TRBD1. Germline CDR1 is SGHRS and CDR2 is YFSETQ. The J segment lost 3 bases and the V segment lost 0 bases, leaving 0 bases of the junction unmatched. The length of the CDR3 is 15 residues. CDR3: CASSLGTGDTGELFF. The DNA of the CDR3 is TGCGCCAGCAGCTTGGGGACAGGGGACACCGGGGAGCTGTTTTTT.

V usage is TRBV19 and J usage is TRBJ2-3, with 8 bases fitting TRBD2. The V gene end was trimmed by 5 bases and the J gene end by 2 bases; junction bases not matched to a gene: 6. Looked up from germline, CDR1 is LNHDA and CDR2 is SQIVND (reference sequence). This CDR3 region has 15 residues. The CDR3 region is CASSLSGIVTDTQYF. CDR3 nucleotides: TGTGCCAGTAGTCTTAGCGGGATAGTCACAGATACGCAGTATTTT.

The rearrangement uses TRBV7-3 and TRBJ2-2; perhaps TRBD2 as D (5 bases). From germline, CDR1 is SGHTA and CDR2 FQGTGA. Trimming shortened V by 2 bases and J by 1 base, and 8 bases separated the two germline ends. The CDR3 contains 15 residues. The CDR3 DNA sequence: TGTGCCAGCAGCTTAGGACTCCAGAACACCGGGGAGCTGTTTTTT. The encoded protein is CASSLGLQNTGELFF.

This chain connects TRBV28 to TRBJ2-1; perhaps TRBD1 as D (5 bases). The V end was cut by 5 bases, the J end by 2 bases, with 16 bases between. Germline-derived CDR1 and CDR2 are MDHEN and SYDVKM. CDR3 size: 16 residues. The CDR3 DNA follows: TGTGCCAGCAGTCCCGGTAGTGCAGGGACCTACAATGAGCAGTTCTTC. It encodes CASSPGSAGTYNEQFF.